This TCR beta chain is drawn from a study of OX40 agonist ivuxolimab in advanced cancers. This table comes from immunoSEQ multiplex PCR, and its TCRdb copy is limited to in-frame clones, with some not included. The sample has 13,000 to 15,000 clones; about 80% are singletons. The CDR3 is 15 amino acids. The ends lost 4 bases at V and 4 bases at J; junction bases unmatched: 5. Sequencing was performed on CD4+ or CD8+ T cells sorted from blood, taken in a trial of the OX40 agonist ivuxolimab. The sequence was obtained from an adult with an advanced solid tumor such as melanoma, head and neck, liver or kidney cancer. The chain carries TRBV7-1 and TRBJ2-7, with TRBD1 matching 12 bases. TRBV7-1 is designated an ORF whose function remains uncertain. The CDR3 DNA follows: TGTGCCAGCAGCTTAGCGGGACAGGGGGCTTACGAGCAGTACTTC. This gives the protein CASSLAGQGAYEQYF.